The text below deals with one T cell receptor (beta chain). Seattle enrolled patients during active infection and tracked them longitudinally. In the study's own analysis: Estimation of nucleated cell counts was performed using reference gene primer amplification. The protocol was immunoSEQ multiplex PCR, while the TCRdb copy is restricted to in-frame clones and leaves out a portion. V and J calls plus clone size are reproduced from that table; the DNA served to infer D and trimming. The table includes 150,000 to 200,000 clones, over 80% detected once. The sample is drawn from a study of blood T cell repertoires in COVID-19. About the research overall: COVID-19 samples, acute and convalescent, were from the United States, Italy and Spain. Sample material is recorded as cDNA or gDNA derived from T cells, B-cell-depleted T cells, or PBMCs.

This CDR3 spans 13 amino acids. The V end was cut by 7 bases, the J end by 3 bases, with 7 bases between. Germline V gene sequence: CDR1 SNHLY, CDR2 FYNNEI. The V gene is TRBV2, the J gene TRBJ1-6, with D uncertain. The source of this sequence is a man aged 55 to 70 with COVID-19, enrolled during active disease. Source material: peripheral blood. In DNA form, the CDR3 reads TGTGCCAGCATGCCAGACTATAATTCACCCCTCCACTTT. It translates to CASMPDYNSPLHF.